These 18 T cell receptor beta chains were all obtained from the same sample, sequenced in a study of T cell repertoires in aging, cancer and after chemotherapy. TCR beta rearrangements were amplified from peripheral blood genomic DNA. Rearranged V-D-J TRB sequences were amplified with a mixed TRB-A/B primer pool. TCRdb reprocessed the multiplex PCR reads via MiXCR and lists one record per CDR3 protein. The sample shows almost 3,000 distinct CDR3 sequences, under 30% of them seen only once. The specimen was blood. The receptors stem from a human donor with a solid tumor.

This clonotype was seen a few times. The rearrangement uses TRBV6-2 or TRBV6-3 and TRBJ2-7; 10 bases map to TRBD2. Germline CDR1 and CDR2: MNHEY and SVGEGT. The CDR3 covers 16 residues. V lost 6 bases, J lost 5 bases, and 13 bases stayed unmatched. CDR3 region: CASSLAGTSVFHEQYF. In DNA, the CDR3 is TGTGCCAGCAGCCTCGCCGGGACTAGCGTGTTCCACGAGCAGTACTTC.

The chain links TRBV6-5 to TRBJ2-7; no clear D gene. The CDR3 contains 15 residues. Germline V CDR1 and CDR2: MNHEY, SVGAGI. V was pared by 6 bases and J by 0 bases, with 15 bases between. In DNA form, the CDR3 reads TGTGCCAGCAGGCACTCCGGACGGGTCTCCTACGAGCAGTACTTC. Translating gives CASRHSGRVSYEQYF.

By share, this clonotype ranks as medium-sized. The CDR3 reads CASTIGTVGELFF. The CDR3, as DNA: TGTGCCAGCACCATAGGGACAGTCGGGGAGCTGTTTTTT. The chain links TRBV6-5 to TRBJ2-2; 7 nucleotides align to TRBD1. Germline V lookup: CDR1 MNHEY, CDR2 SVGAGI. The CDR3 consists of 13 residues. The V and J ends lost 7 bases and 7 bases, in that order; junction bases with no gene match: 6.

This clonotype is deemed medium-sized (0.01 to 0.1%). The chain employs TRBV18 and TRBJ2-2, with a weak D call TRBD1 (6 bases). The V gene's germline CDR1 is KGHSH and CDR2 LQKENI. Trimming pared 2 bases from V and 0 bases from J, leaving 10 bases between. This CDR3 contains 16 residues. Here the CDR3 reads CASSPWDMSNTGELFF. CDR3 in DNA: TGTGCCAGCTCACCATGGGACATGTCGAACACCGGGGAGCTGTTTTTT.

This chain joins TRBV20-1 and TRBJ2-5; 7 nucleotides line up with TRBD1. The V and J ends lost 6 bases and 3 bases, in that order; junction bases with no gene match: 7. The germline CDR1 and CDR2 sequences are DFQATT and SNEGSKA (reference sequence). This CDR3 contains 13 residues. The CDR3 region is CSATGVGEETQYF. CDR3 coding DNA: TGCAGTGCCACAGGGGTAGGGGAAGAGACCCAGTACTTC.

Points on this clonotype: This may be a read error, as it is one base from a much larger clone. V usage is TRBV30 and J usage is TRBJ1-5; D unresolved. Per the germline V gene, CDR1 is GTSNPN and CDR2 is SVGIG (reference sequence). This CDR3 region has 16 residues. DNA of the CDR3: TGTGCCTGGAGCCCATACGCAATAAATAGCAATCAGCGCCAGCATTTT. Translation: CAWSPYAINSNQRQHF.

V and J are TRBV10-3 and TRBJ1-1; D gene uncertain. Deletions cut 0 bases from V and 7 bases from J, with 6 bases between. This CDR3 spans 12 amino acids. Germline V gene data show CDR1 as ENHRY and CDR2 as SYGVKD. The CDR3, as DNA: TGTGCCATCAGTGAGTCGGGCAGTGAAGCTTTCTTT. It encodes CAISESGSEAFF.

Only a few counts were recorded for this clonotype. The rearrangement links TRBV7-6 to TRBJ1-1, with D perhaps TRBD1 (5 bases). Germline-derived CDR1 and CDR2 are SGHVS and FNYEAQ. There are 14 residues in the CDR3. The V end lost 1 base, the J end lost 1 base, and 7 bases lay between the germline ends. The CDR3 reads CASSLGGGNTEAFF. CDR3 bases: TGTGCCAGCAGCTTAGGGGGGGGGAACACTGAAGCTTTCTTT.

This clonotype qualifies as medium-sized. The chain recombines TRBV19 with TRBJ1-1, with 10 bases fitting TRBD1. Trimming at V came to 6 bases and at J to 4 bases, leaving 5 bases not matched to a gene. The CDR3 runs 14 residues. In germline, CDR1 is LNHDA, CDR2 SQIVND (reference sequence). The CDR3 sequence: CASRTTGGITEAFF. The CDR3 DNA reads TGTGCCAGTAGGACGACAGGGGGCATCACTGAAGCTTTCTTT.

This clonotype was seen a handful of times. This sequence joins TRBV20-1 and TRBJ1-6, with TRBD1 matching over 10 bases. CDR1 and CDR2 from the germline V gene are DFQATT and SNEGSKA (reference sequence). The CDR3 has 14 residues. With 4 bases clipped from V and 9 bases from J, the junction kept 6 bases outside the gene matches. CDR3 sequence reads: CSATGTGDLSPLHF. The DNA of the CDR3 is TGCAGTGCTACCGGGACAGGGGATCTTTCACCCCTCCACTTT.

By proportion, this clonotype is medium-sized. The rearrangement links TRBV5-6 to TRBJ1-1; no definite D call. The V and J ends lost 0 bases and 1 base respectively, with 4 bases between them. This CDR3 is built from 13 residues. Germline V gene lookup returns CDR1 SGHDT and CDR2 YYEEEE. This CDR3 reads CASSLGPNTEAFF. The CDR3 nucleotides are TGTGCCAGCAGCTTGGGGCCGAACACTGAAGCTTTCTTT.

This clonotype showed up just a few times. The chain combines TRBV28 with TRBJ1-2; 8 bases are shared with TRBD1. The germline gives CDR1 MDHEN, CDR2 SYDVKM. The CDR3 spans 16 residues. V shed 6 bases and J 0 bases; nucleotides not matched to a gene: 9. The CDR3 protein is CASRGPGGASNYGYTF. CDR3 bases: TGTGCCAGCAGAGGTCCAGGGGGCGCATCTAACTATGGCTACACCTTC.

This clonotype is labeled as medium-sized. This sequence joins TRBV27 and TRBJ1-5; 7 positions match TRBD1. Germline lookup yields CDR1 MNHEY and CDR2 SMNVEV (reference sequence). The CDR3 is 19 residues long. Trimming took 5 bases from V and 3 from J; bases not matched to a gene: 19. The CDR3 nucleotides are TGTGCCAGCAGTCCAGTCCGGGACAGTACAGCCTTTTTCAATCAGCCCCAGCATTTT. Translation gives CASSPVRDSTAFFNQPQHF.

Relative to its sample, this clonotype is medium-sized. The V and J genes are TRBV6-1 and TRBJ2-3, with D tentatively TRBD2 (6 bases). V was shortened by 5 bases and J by 7 bases, with 19 bases between the two germline ends. CDR1 and CDR2 from the germline V gene are MNHNS and SASEGT. The CDR3 has 15 residues. CDR3 DNA sequence: TGTGCCAGCAGTAGGATGGAGGAGGGGTTACATACGCAGTATTTT. It encodes CASSRMEEGLHTQYF.

This chain links TRBV5-1 with TRBJ2-7; 8 positions agree with TRBD1. Germline V gene lookup returns CDR1 SGHRS and CDR2 YFSETQ. The length of the CDR3 is 14 residues. The ends lost 3 bases at V and 4 bases at J; junction bases unmatched: 6. The CDR3 region is CASSSGQDIYEQYF. In DNA, the CDR3 is TGCGCCAGCAGCTCGGGACAGGACATTTACGAGCAGTACTTC.

By proportion, this clonotype is medium-sized. V and J are TRBV15 and TRBJ2-2; D not resolved. Per germline, CDR1 LNHNV and CDR2 YYDKDF (reference sequence). The CDR3 spans 13 residues. Trimming cost V 1 base and J 0 bases, with 0 bases left between them. The CDR3 nucleotides are TGTGCCACCAGCAGAGCGAACACCGGGGAGCTGTTTTTT. Amino acid sequence: CATSRANTGELFF.

By frequency in the sample, this clonotype is medium-sized (0.01 to 0.1%). J is TRBJ1-2 and V is TRBV5-6; a possible D gene is TRBD1 (5 bases). Trimming removed 4 bases at V and 8 bases at J, with 15 bases between. Germline lookup yields CDR1 SGHDT and CDR2 YYEEEE. CDR3 length: 13 residues. CDR3 region: CASSVVGVRGYTF. The CDR3 DNA reads TGTGCCAGCAGCGTTGTAGGGGTAAGAGGCTACACCTTC.

In its sample, this clonotype ranks as medium-sized. The CDR3 loop is CAIRGTGQGEVTQYF. CDR3 in DNA: TGTGCCATCAGGGGAACTGGACAGGGGGAGGTGACCCAGTACTTC. The chain joins TRBV10-3 to TRBJ2-5, with TRBD1 identical over 10 bases. This CDR3 comprises 15 residues. Germline trimming cut 6 bases from V and 7 bases from J; bases unmatched to any gene: 11. Germline V gene lookup returns CDR1 ENHRY and CDR2 SYGVKD.